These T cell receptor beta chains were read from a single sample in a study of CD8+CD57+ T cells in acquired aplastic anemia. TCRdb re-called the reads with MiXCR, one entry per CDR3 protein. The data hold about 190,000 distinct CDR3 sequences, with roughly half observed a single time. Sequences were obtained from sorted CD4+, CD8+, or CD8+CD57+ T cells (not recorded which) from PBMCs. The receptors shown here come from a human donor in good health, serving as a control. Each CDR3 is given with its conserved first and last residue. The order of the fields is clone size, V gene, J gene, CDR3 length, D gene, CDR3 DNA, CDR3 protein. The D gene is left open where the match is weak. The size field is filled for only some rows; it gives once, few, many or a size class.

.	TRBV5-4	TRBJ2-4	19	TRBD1	TGTGCCAGCAGCTTACAACCAATCGGACAGGGTGCTGGAAACAACATTCAGTACTTC	CASSLQPIGQGAGNNIQYF
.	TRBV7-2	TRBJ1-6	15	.	TGTGCCAGCAGCTTAGGTACAGGAACCAATTCACCCCTCCACTTT	CASSLGTGTNSPLHF
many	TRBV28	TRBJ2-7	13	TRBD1	TGTGCCAGCAACACCGGGACAGATTACGAGCAGTACTTC	CASNTGTDYEQYF
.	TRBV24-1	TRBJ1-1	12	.	TGTGCCAGCAGCCCAGGGGTGGGAGGAGCTTTCTTT	CASSPGVGGAFF
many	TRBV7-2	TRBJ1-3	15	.	TGTGCCAGCAGCTTAAGAGGGGGAACTGGAAACACCATATATTTT	CASSLRGGTGNTIYF
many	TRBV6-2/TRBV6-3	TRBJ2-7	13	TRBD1	TGTGCCAGCAGTCGGACAGGCACCTACGAGCAGTACTTC	CASSRTGTYEQYF
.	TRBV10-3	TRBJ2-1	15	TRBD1	TGTGCCAGCAGTTGGACAGGGGTGAGCACAGATACGCAGTTCTTC	CASSWTGVSTDTQFF
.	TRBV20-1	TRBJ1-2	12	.	TGCAGTGCCAGACAGGTAGTTTATGGCTACACCTTC	CSARQVVYGYTF
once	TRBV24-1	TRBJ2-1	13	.	TGTGCCACCAGTGCCCCGCCGGGGGATGAGCAGTTCTTC	CATSAPPGDEQFF
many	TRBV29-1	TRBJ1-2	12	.	TGCAGCGTTGAAGGGCAGTCGGGGGGCTACACCTTC	CSVEGQSGGYTF
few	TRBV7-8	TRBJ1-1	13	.	TGTGCCAGCAGCAACCCGCTGTACACTGAAGCTTTCTTT	CASSNPLYTEAFF
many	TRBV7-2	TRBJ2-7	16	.	TGTGCCAGCAGCTTAGGGTGGGACACGAGCTCCTACGAGCAGTACTTC	CASSLGWDTSSYEQYF
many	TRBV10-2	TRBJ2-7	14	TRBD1	TGCGCCAGCAACGCCGGGACAGGGTCCTACGAGCAGTACTTC	CASNAGTGSYEQYF
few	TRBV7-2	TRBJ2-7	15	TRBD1	TGCGCCAGCAGCTTGACTCCGGGACAGGGCTACGAGCAGTACTTC	CASSLTPGQGYEQYF
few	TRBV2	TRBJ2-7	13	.	TGTGCCAGCACACAGTCCAACAATCAGCCCCAGTACTTC	CASTQSNNQPQYF
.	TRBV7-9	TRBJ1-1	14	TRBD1	TGTGCCAGCAGCCCCGGGACAGGAGGCACTGAAGCTTTCTTT	CASSPGTGGTEAFF
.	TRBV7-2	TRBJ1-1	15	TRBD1	TGTGCCAGCAGCCGGGACAGACGGCGGGACACTGAAGCTTTCTTT	CASSRDRRRDTEAFF
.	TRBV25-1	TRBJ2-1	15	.	TGTGCCAGCAGTGAACAGGGAAACTACTACAATGAGCAGTTCTTC	CASSEQGNYYNEQFF
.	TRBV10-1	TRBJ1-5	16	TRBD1	TGCGCCAGCAACGCCGGGACAGGGGTGGGCAATCAGCCCCAGCATTTT	CASNAGTGVGNQPQHF
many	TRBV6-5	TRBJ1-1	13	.	TGTGCCAGCAGGAGACCTATGAACACTGAAGCTTTCTTT	CASRRPMNTEAFF
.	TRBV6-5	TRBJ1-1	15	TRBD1	TGTGCCAGCAGTTCTCCGGGACAGGGCCTTACTGAAGCTTTCTTT	CASSSPGQGLTEAFF
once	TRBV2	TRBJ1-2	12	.	TGTGCCAGCAGTGGGCGGGGTCGTGGCCACACCTTC	CASSGRGRGHTF
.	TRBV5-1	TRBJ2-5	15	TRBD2	TGCGCCAGCAGTATACTAGCGGGGGGGCAAGAGACCCAGTACTTC	CASSILAGGQETQYF
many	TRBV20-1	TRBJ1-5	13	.	TGCAGTGCTAGCAAGGAGATCAATCAGCCCCAGCATTTT	CSASKEINQPQHF
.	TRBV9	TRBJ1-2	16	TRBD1	TGTGCCAGCAGCGTGGAGACAGGGTTATCAAACTATGGCTACACCTTC	CASSVETGLSNYGYTF
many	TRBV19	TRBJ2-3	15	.	TGTGCCAGTACCCGGACGGACCGTAGCACAGATACGCAGTATTTT	CASTRTDRSTDTQYF
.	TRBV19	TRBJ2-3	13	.	TGTGCCAGTAGGAGGGTTAGCACAGATACGCAGTATTTT	CASRRVSTDTQYF
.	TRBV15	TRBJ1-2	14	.	TGTGCCACCAGCCCTCCAAGGGCGTACTATGGCTACACCTTC	CATSPPRAYYGYTF
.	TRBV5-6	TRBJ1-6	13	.	TGCGGTGCCGTCCAGGGTCTGAATTCACCCCTCCACTTT	CGAVQGLNSPLHF
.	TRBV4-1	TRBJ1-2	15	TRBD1	TGCGCCAGCAGCCAAGACGGACAGGGGGACTATGGCTACACCTTC	CASSQDGQGDYGYTF
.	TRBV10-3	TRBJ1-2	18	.	.	CAISEYAGSYEQYFGNTF
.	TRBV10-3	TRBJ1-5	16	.	TGTGCCATCAGTGAATCCGGGACAACAAGCAATCAGCCCCAGCATTTT	CAISESGTTSNQPQHF
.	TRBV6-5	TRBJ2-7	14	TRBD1	TGTGCCAGCAGTGACCGGGACAGTTCCTACGAGCAGTACTTC	CASSDRDSSYEQYF
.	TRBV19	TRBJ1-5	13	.	TGTGCCAGTAGGGACAAGGACCGGTGGCCCCAGCATTTT	CASRDKDRWPQHF
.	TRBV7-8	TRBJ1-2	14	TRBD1	TGTGCCAGCAGCAACCGGGACAGGGCCTATGGCTACACCTTC	CASSNRDRAYGYTF
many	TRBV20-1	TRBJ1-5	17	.	TGCAGTGCTAGAATGGCGGGCAGGCCAAGGGGCAATCAGCCCCAGCATTTT	CSARMAGRPRGNQPQHF
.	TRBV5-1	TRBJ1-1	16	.	TGCGCCAGCAGCTCGACCCTCGGGGCTATGAACACTGAAGCTTTCTTT	CASSSTLGAMNTEAFF
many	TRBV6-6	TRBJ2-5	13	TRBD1	TGTGCCAGCAGGGAGACAGGGGGGGAGACCCAGTACTTC	CASRETGGETQYF
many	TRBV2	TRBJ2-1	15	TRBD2	TGTGCCAGCAGCGAAGGGGAGACGGGGGGCAATGAGCAGTTCTTC	CASSEGETGGNEQFF
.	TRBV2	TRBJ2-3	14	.	TGTGCCAGCAGTTCGACATCTAGCACAGATACGCAGTATTTT	CASSSTSSTDTQYF
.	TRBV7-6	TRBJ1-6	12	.	TGTGCCAGCAGCCCAGATAATTCACCCCTCCACTTT	CASSPDNSPLHF
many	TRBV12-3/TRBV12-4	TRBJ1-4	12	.	TGTGCCAGCAGTTTAAGGACTGAAAAACTGTTTTTT	CASSLRTEKLFF
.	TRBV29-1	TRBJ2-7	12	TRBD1	TGCAGCGTCCAGACCGGGACAGGGGGGAGAGACTTC	CSVQTGTGGRDF